Sequencing of this T cell receptor beta chain was carried out in a study of PD-L1 blockade in urothelial cancer. This CDR3 has 15 amino acids. CDR1 SGDLS and CDR2 YYNGEE come from the germline V gene. Trimming removed 0 bases at V and 8 bases at J, with 17 bases between. Time point: peripheral blood 6 weeks after treatment start. Profiling relied on immunoSEQ multiplex PCR, and the TCRdb table lists in-frame clones only, not all of them. The data show 48,000 or so clones, 70% to 90% seen once. The rearrangement joins TRBV9 to TRBJ1-2; D possibly corresponds to TRBD1 (5 bases). This TCR came from a man between 65 and 85 years old with urothelial cancer. The sample consisted of PBMCs, taken around atezolizumab (anti-PD-L1) treatment. CDR3 sequence reads: CASSVAWGGGEGYTF. The CDR3, as DNA: TGTGCCAGCAGCGTAGCTTGGGGGGGAGGAGAGGGCTACACCTTC.